These 17 T cell receptor beta chains share one sample of origin, sequenced in a study of T-cell memory formation after mild COVID-19. From the 5' RACE reads, TCRdb called clonotypes with MiXCR, one entry per CDR3 protein. The sample lists about 560,000 distinct CDR3 sequences; about 20% were seen once. Sequencing was carried out using PBMCs or a T cell subset sorted from them (not recorded which). The receptor source for this set is an adult woman who had mild COVID-19 (a few samples of this study predate the infection). Cell type and time point are not known.

This clonotype was detected only a few times. V usage is TRBV7-9 and J usage is TRBJ2-2; 8 bases are a match to TRBD2. J was trimmed by 4 bases and V by 5 bases; bases with no gene match: 6. Germline-derived CDR1 and CDR2 are SEHNR and FQNEAQ (reference sequence). CDR3 length: 15 residues. CDR3 DNA sequence: TGTGCCAGCAGCCGCCTTAGCGGGGCCACCGGGGAGCTGTTTTTT. It yields the protein CASSRLSGATGELFF. Full variable domain (remainder filled in from reference TRBV7-9 and TRBJ2-2): DTGVSQNPRHKITKRGQNVTFRCDPISEHNRLYWYRQTLGQGPEFLTYFQNEAQLEKSRLLSDRFSAERPKGSFSTLEIQRTEQGDSAMYLCASSRLSGATGELFFGEGSRLTVL.

This clonotype was found a few times. V is TRBV3-1 and J is TRBJ1-1, with a tentative D call TRBD1 (6 bases). CDR3 size: 16 residues. V was pared by 6 bases and J by 4 bases, with 21 bases between. Per germline, CDR1 LGHDT and CDR2 YNNKEL (reference sequence). This CDR3 is CASSPTRRGRGTEAFF. The CDR3 bases are TGTGCCAGCAGTCCAACCCGCAGGGGCCGGGGCACTGAAGCTTTCTTT.

This clonotype has more than one count but fewer than ten. The CDR3 bases are TGCGCCAGCAGCCAAGGAGCTAGCGGAACCTACGAGCAGTACTTC. Translated: CASSQGASGTYEQYF. The chain has TRBV4-3 and TRBJ2-7, with 7 positions matching TRBD2. The CDR3 runs to 15 residues. Trimming removed 1 base from V and 2 bases from J; junction bases left unmatched: 5. Germline CDR1 reads LGHNA; CDR2 reads YSLEER.

This sequence joins TRBV27 and TRBJ2-6; tentative D call: TRBD1 (5 bases). V was shortened by 5 bases and J by 4 bases, with 9 bases between the two germline ends. Germline V gives CDR1 MNHEY, CDR2 SMNVEV (reference sequence). The CDR3 loop spans 14 amino acids. The CDR3 protein is CASSPGYGANVLTF. In nucleotides, the CDR3 is TGTGCCAGCAGTCCAGGGTACGGGGCCAACGTCCTGACTTTC. The complete variable domain, with remaining parts taken from reference TRBV27 and TRBJ2-6, reads EAQVTQNPRYLITVTGKKLTVTCSQNMNHEYMSWYRQDPGLGLRQIYYSMNVEVTDKGDVPEGYKVSRKEKRNFPLILESPSPNQTSLYFCASSPGYGANVLTFGAGSRLTVL.

As regards this clonotype: The junction departs from the called germline gene at one end, perhaps through a read error. This sequence joins TRBV29-1 and TRBJ2-5, with D possibly TRBD2 on 5 matching bases. The CDR3 runs to 13 residues. Germline V CDR1 and CDR2: SQVTM, ANQGSEA. The CDR3 nucleotides are TGCAGCGTAGAAGACGGACTCCAAGAGACCCAGTACTTC. This gives the protein CSVEDGLQETQYF. Full variable domain (remainder filled in from reference TRBV29-1 and TRBJ2-5): SAVISQKPSRDICQRGTSLTIQCQVDSQVTMMFWYRQQPGQSLTLIATANQGSEATYESGFVIDKFPISRPNLTFSTLTVSNMSPEDSSIYLCSVEDGLQETQYFGPGTRLLVL.

The V gene is TRBV19, the J gene TRBJ1-2; D remains unclear. Germline loops: CDR1 LNHDA, CDR2 SQIVND (reference sequence). The CDR3 is 13 residues long. V dropped 4 bases and J dropped 4 bases, with 10 bases sitting between them. The CDR3, as DNA: TGTGCCAGTAGTACGGCGACGGGCTATGGCTACACCTTC. Amino acid sequence: CASSTATGYGYTF.

This clonotype appeared a single time. The chain is built from TRBV5-5 and TRBJ1-2, with no clear D. There are 15 residues in the CDR3. Germline V gene data show CDR1 as SGHKS and CDR2 as YYEKEE (reference sequence). The germline V and J ends were trimmed by 2 bases and 3 bases, with 14 bases remaining between them. CDR3 amino acids: CASSLAGRRHYGYTF. The CDR3 nucleotides read TGTGCCAGCAGCTTAGCCGGGCGGCGGCACTATGGCTACACCTTC. The full variable domain, rest sourced from reference TRBV5-5 and TRBJ1-2, is DAGVTQSPTHLIKTRGQQVTLRCSPISGHKSVSWYQQVLGQGPQFIFQYYEKEERGRGNFPDRFSARQFPNYSSELNVNALLLGDSALYLCASSLAGRRHYGYTFGSGTRLTVV.

This chain uses TRBV18 with TRBJ1-2, with 9 bases fitting TRBD1. This CDR3 is built from 14 residues. Trimming removed 5 bases from V and 4 bases from J; junction bases left unmatched: 5. Germline loops: CDR1 KGHSH, CDR2 LQKENI. CDR3 sequence reads: CASSTPGQGYGYTF. CDR3 DNA: TGTGCCAGCTCAACTCCGGGACAGGGCTATGGCTACACCTTC.

The V gene is TRBV6-5, the J gene TRBJ2-7; TRBD1 aligns across 10 bases. CDR1 MNHEY and CDR2 SVGAGI come from the germline V gene. After removal of 6 bases from V and 5 bases from J, the junction contained 7 bases not matched to a gene. The CDR3 totals 14 residues. CDR3 region: CASSMDRGIDEQYF. DNA of the CDR3: TGTGCCAGCAGCATGGACAGGGGGATAGACGAGCAGTACTTC.

The chain is built from TRBV3-1 and TRBJ1-6; D is uncertain. The CDR3 extends over 16 amino acids. V was pared by 4 bases and J by 7 bases, with 17 bases between. CDR1 is LGHDT and CDR2 is YNNKEL in the germline V gene (reference sequence). This CDR3 reads CASSPRAPDSNSPLHF. The CDR3 DNA reads TGTGCCAGCAGCCCCCGAGCGCCGGATAGCAATTCACCCCTCCACTTT.

The chain employs TRBV10-3 and TRBJ2-1; D is undetermined. V was cut by 5 bases and J by 5 bases, with 22 bases left in between. The length of the CDR3 is 17 residues. Looked up from germline, CDR1 is ENHRY and CDR2 is SYGVKD. This chain's CDR3 is CAISRGPDRLSNNEQFF. The CDR3 DNA reads TGTGCCATCAGTCGCGGCCCAGATCGGCTAAGTAACAATGAGCAGTTCTTC.

The rearrangement uses TRBV14 and TRBJ1-4, with TRBD1 as a possible D gene (6 bases). Germline assignment: CDR1 SGHDN and CDR2 FVKESK. The CDR3 sequence is 15 residues long. V was clipped by 0 bases and J by 7 bases, with 12 bases between them. CDR3 in amino acids: CASSQEDRVGEKLFF. The DNA of the CDR3 is TGTGCCAGCAGCCAAGAGGACAGAGTAGGTGAAAAACTGTTTTTT.

In this sample, this clonotype turned up a few times. V usage is TRBV7-6 and J usage is TRBJ2-5, with unresolved D. The V end lost 5 bases, the J end lost 2 bases, and 15 bases lay between the germline ends. This CDR3 is built from 15 residues. Germline loops: CDR1 SGHVS, CDR2 FNYEAQ. CDR3 DNA sequence: TGTGCCAGCAGCCCAGGTATTCGGGCGCAAGAGACCCAGTACTTC. It yields the protein CASSPGIRAQETQYF.

This chain uses TRBV4-1 with TRBJ2-6; the match to TRBD1 covers 8 bases. Per germline, CDR1 MGHRA and CDR2 YSYEKL. The CDR3 covers 16 residues. The V gene end was trimmed by 6 bases and the J gene end by 0 bases; junction bases not matched to a gene: 4. CDR3 amino acids: CASRLGTGSGANVLTF. The CDR3 DNA sequence: TGCGCCAGCAGGCTTGGGACAGGCTCTGGGGCCAACGTCCTGACTTTC.

This clonotype turned up a few times. V and J are TRBV9 and TRBJ2-5; D unclear. The V gene lost 4 bases and the J gene lost 13 bases, with 17 bases spanning the gap. The CDR3 spans 12 residues. Germline V CDR1 and CDR2: SGDLS, YYNGEE. The CDR3: CASSPGGAALYF. In DNA, the CDR3 is TGTGCCAGCAGCCCCGGCGGCGCCGCCCTGTACTTC.

This clonotype was seen a handful of times. J is TRBJ2-6 and V is TRBV7-9; D remains ambiguous. CDR1 is SEHNR, CDR2 FQNEAQ, per germline (reference sequence). V lost 5 bases, J lost 0 bases, and 11 bases lay in between. CDR3 length: 16 residues. In DNA form, the CDR3 reads TGTGCCAGCAGCCGCGGATTGAGCTCTGGGGCCAACGTCCTGACTTTC. Translated, it gives CASSRGLSSGANVLTF.

A few counts support this clonotype. V usage is TRBV7-6 and J usage is TRBJ1-4, with 11 bases matching TRBD1. The CDR3 runs to 16 residues. Germline V gene data show CDR1 as SGHVS and CDR2 as FNYEAQ. Trimming removed 2 bases from V and 6 bases from J; junction bases left unmatched: 5. The CDR3 here is CASSLFRGQGDEKLFF. The CDR3 region has the DNA TGTGCCAGCAGCTTATTCCGGGGACAGGGGGATGAAAAACTGTTTTTT.